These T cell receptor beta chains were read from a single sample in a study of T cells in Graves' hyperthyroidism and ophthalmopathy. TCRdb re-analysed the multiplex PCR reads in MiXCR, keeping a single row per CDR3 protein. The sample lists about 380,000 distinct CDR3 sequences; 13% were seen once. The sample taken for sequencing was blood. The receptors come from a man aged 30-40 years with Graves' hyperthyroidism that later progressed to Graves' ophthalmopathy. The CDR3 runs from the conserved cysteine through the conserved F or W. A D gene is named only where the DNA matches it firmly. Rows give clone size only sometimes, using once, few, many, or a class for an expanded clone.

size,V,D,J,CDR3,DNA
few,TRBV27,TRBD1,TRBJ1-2,CASGLQGGLNYGHTF,TGTGCCAGCGGACTACAGGGGGGCCTAAACTATGGCCACACCTTC
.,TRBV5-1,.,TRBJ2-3,CASSSTSTDPQYF,TGCGCCAGCAGTTCCACAAGCACAGATCCGCAGTATTTT
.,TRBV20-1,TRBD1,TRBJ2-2,CSARDSVGGELFF,TGCAGTGCACGGGACAGTGTGGGCGGGGAGCTGTTTTTT
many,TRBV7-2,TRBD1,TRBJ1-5,CASSQDRGNQPQHF,TGTGCCAGCAGCCAGGACAGGGGCAATCAGCCCCAGCATTTT
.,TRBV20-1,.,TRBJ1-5,CSARDSGRGNQPQHF,TGCAGTGCTAGAGATTCGGGGAGAGGGAATCAGCCCCAGCATTTT
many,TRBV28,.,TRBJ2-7,CASSPFSYEQYF,TGTGCCAGCAGTCCTTTTTCCTACGAGCAGTACTTC
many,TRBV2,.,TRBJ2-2,CASTHRRWGYGGELFF,TGTGCCAGCACCCACCGCAGGTGGGGGTATGGCGGGGAGCTGTTTTTT
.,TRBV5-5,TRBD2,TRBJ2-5,CASSLSGVETQYF,TGTGCCAGCAGCCTTAGCGGGGTGGAGACCCAGTACTTC
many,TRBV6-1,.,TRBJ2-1,CASSENNMDNEQFF,TGTGCCAGCAGTGAAAATAATATGGACAATGAGCAGTTCTTC
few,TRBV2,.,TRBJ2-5,CASSETRRETQYF,TGTGCCAGCAGTGAGACTCGGAGGGAGACCCAGTACTTC